This TCR beta chain comes out of a study of blood T cell repertoires in COVID-19. The overall study: Specimens from acute and convalescent COVID-19 originated in the United States, Italy and Spain.

Per the original methods: Quantification of nucleated cells was approximated via reference gene primer amplification. The table came from immunoSEQ multiplex PCR; TCRdb's copy has only in-frame clones and leaves some out. The V and J calls and the clone size are those of that table, but D and trimming were determined from the DNA. The sample consists of some 380,000 clones, around 89% of them appearing once. The germline V gene has CDR1 SGHTS and CDR2 YDEGEE. The CDR3 spans 16 residues. V was pared by 3 bases and J by 3 bases, with 4 bases of the junction left unmatched. What was sequenced was peripheral blood. The receptor's source is a man aged 18 to 29 with active or convalescent COVID-19. V usage is TRBV5-8 and J usage is TRBJ1-6; 9 nucleotides align to TRBD1. Written as DNA, the CDR3 is TGTGCCAGCAGCTCGGGACAGGGCTTCTATAATTCACCCCTCCACTTT. Translated, it gives CASSSGQGFYNSPLHF. The whole variable domain, filled in from reference TRBV5-8 and TRBJ1-6, reads EAGVTQSPTHLIKTRGQQATLRCSPISGHTSVYWYQQALGLGLQFLLWYDEGEERNRGNFPPRFSGRQFPNYSSELNVNALELEDSALYLCASSSGQGFYNSPLHFGNGTRLTVT.